Listed below are T cell receptor beta chains from one sample, sequenced in a study of PD-L1 blockade in urothelial cancer. TCRdb keeps only in-frame clones here, not all; method: immunoSEQ multiplex PCR. Here the sample spans 50,000 to 65,000 clones, 81% being singletons. The sequencing here drew on PBMCs, taken around atezolizumab (anti-PD-L1) treatment. The receptors come from a man between 65 and 79 years old with urothelial cancer. The CDR3 runs from the conserved cysteine through the conserved F or W. Fields, in order: CDR3 protein, CDR3 DNA, J gene, clone size, V gene, D gene. The D gene is left open where the match is weak. The listing skips clone size in some rows; elsewhere it reads once, few, many or a size class.

CDR3 protein: CASSYLDRVDYGYTF
CDR3 DNA: TGTGCCAGCAGTTACCTCGACAGGGTAGACTATGGCTACACCTTC
J gene: TRBJ1-2
clone size: few
V gene: TRBV6-5
D gene: TRBD1

CDR3 protein: CASSLKGARGGELFF
CDR3 DNA: TGTGCCAGCAGCTTAAAGGGGGCTAGGGGCGGGGAGCTGTTTTTT
J gene: TRBJ2-2
clone size: -
V gene: TRBV11-2
D gene: TRBD1

CDR3 protein: CASSSPETGGADTQYF
CDR3 DNA: TGTGCCAGCAGTTCCCCGGAGACAGGGGGCGCAGATACGCAGTATTTT
J gene: TRBJ2-3
clone size: few
V gene: TRBV6-5
D gene: TRBD1

CDR3 protein: CASSVAGRDYEQYF
CDR3 DNA: TGCGCCAGCAGCGTAGCGGGAAGGGACTACGAGCAGTACTTC
J gene: TRBJ2-7
clone size: -
V gene: TRBV10-1
D gene: TRBD2

CDR3 protein: CSVEPDSRRNTIYF
CDR3 DNA: TGCAGCGTTGAACCCGACAGCCGCCGAAACACCATATATTTT
J gene: TRBJ1-3
clone size: -
V gene: TRBV29-1
D gene: -

CDR3 protein: CAWSVSLRAQPQHF
CDR3 DNA: TGTGCCTGGAGTGTATCGCTCAGGGCTCAGCCCCAGCATTTT
J gene: TRBJ1-5
clone size: once
V gene: TRBV30
D gene: -

CDR3 protein: CASSGTSVVEQYF
CDR3 DNA: TGTGCCAGCAGTGGGACTAGCGTCGTCGAGCAGTACTTC
J gene: TRBJ2-7
clone size: -
V gene: TRBV2
D gene: TRBD2

CDR3 protein: CSVQQSMNTEAFF
CDR3 DNA: TGCAGCGTCCAACAGAGCATGAACACTGAAGCTTTCTTT
J gene: TRBJ1-1
clone size: -
V gene: TRBV29-1
D gene: -

CDR3 protein: CASSPGVASYNEQFF
CDR3 DNA: TGTGCCAGCAGCCCCGGAGTGGCCTCCTACAATGAGCAGTTCTTC
J gene: TRBJ2-1
clone size: -
V gene: TRBV6-5
D gene: -

CDR3 protein: CASSPGTALDNEQFF
CDR3 DNA: TGTGCCAGCAGTCCGGGGACAGCCTTGGATAATGAGCAGTTCTTC
J gene: TRBJ2-1
clone size: -
V gene: TRBV6-4
D gene: TRBD1

CDR3 protein: CASSLGTRGTDTQYF
CDR3 DNA: TGTGCCAGCAGCTTAGGGACCCGCGGGACAGATACGCAGTATTTT
J gene: TRBJ2-3
clone size: -
V gene: TRBV13
D gene: -

CDR3 protein: CASSLEAVPYNEQFF
CDR3 DNA: TGCGCCAGCAGCTTGGAAGCGGTTCCCTACAATGAGCAGTTCTTC
J gene: TRBJ2-1
clone size: -
V gene: TRBV5-1
D gene: -

CDR3 protein: CASSLSQVQELVQYF
CDR3 DNA: TGCGCCAGCAGCTTGTCCCAAGTACAGGAGCTGGTCCAGTACTTC
J gene: TRBJ2-5
clone size: once
V gene: TRBV5-1
D gene: -

CDR3 protein: CASSIQADTQYF
CDR3 DNA: TGTGCCAGTAGTATTCAGGCAGATACGCAGTATTTT
J gene: TRBJ2-3
clone size: -
V gene: TRBV19
D gene: -

CDR3 protein: CASGPRTGVDEQFF
CDR3 DNA: TGTGCTAGTGGTCCGCGTACAGGGGTCGATGAGCAGTTCTTC
J gene: TRBJ2-1
clone size: -
V gene: TRBV12-5
D gene: TRBD1

CDR3 protein: CAIRGDRNTEAFF
CDR3 DNA: TGTGCCATCAGGGGGGACAGGAACACTGAAGCTTTCTTT
J gene: TRBJ1-1
clone size: -
V gene: TRBV10-3
D gene: TRBD1

CDR3 protein: CASSPQDRGLTGELFF
CDR3 DNA: TGCGCCAGCAGCCCTCAGGACAGGGGGCTCACCGGGGAGCTGTTTTTT
J gene: TRBJ2-2
clone size: few
V gene: TRBV5-1
D gene: TRBD1

CDR3 protein: CASSLDNNEKLFF
CDR3 DNA: TGTGCCAGCAGCTTAGACAATAATGAAAAACTGTTTTTT
J gene: TRBJ1-4
clone size: -
V gene: TRBV11-2
D gene: -

CDR3 protein: CASSTRLAGTDTQYF
CDR3 DNA: TGTGCCAGCAGTACGCGACTAGCGGGCACAGATACGCAGTATTTT
J gene: TRBJ2-3
clone size: -
V gene: TRBV28
D gene: TRBD2

CDR3 protein: CASSSGTGDHTEAFF
CDR3 DNA: TGTGCCAGCTCATCCGGGACAGGGGATCACACTGAAGCTTTCTTT
J gene: TRBJ1-1
clone size: -
V gene: TRBV18
D gene: TRBD1

CDR3 protein: CASSQTGAGGYTF
CDR3 DNA: TGTGCCAGCAGCCAAACAGGGGCCGGTGGCTACACCTTC
J gene: TRBJ1-2
clone size: -
V gene: TRBV11-2
D gene: TRBD1

CDR3 protein: CASSLQRPNTGELFF
CDR3 DNA: TGTGCCAGCAGTTTACAGAGACCGAACACCGGGGAGCTGTTTTTT
J gene: TRBJ2-2
clone size: -
V gene: TRBV2
D gene: -

CDR3 protein: CASRPGLAGVEQYF
CDR3 DNA: TGTGCCAGCAGGCCGGGACTAGCGGGAGTCGAGCAGTACTTC
J gene: TRBJ2-7
clone size: few
V gene: TRBV5-4
D gene: TRBD2

CDR3 protein: CASSSQLAGLEQFF
CDR3 DNA: TGTGCCAGCAGCTCACAACTAGCGGGACTAGAGCAGTTCTTC
J gene: TRBJ2-1
clone size: -
V gene: TRBV5-4
D gene: TRBD2

CDR3 protein: CASSLGGDPFRQYF
CDR3 DNA: TGCGCCAGCAGCTTGGGGGGGGACCCTTTTCGGCAGTACTTC
J gene: TRBJ2-7
clone size: -
V gene: TRBV5-1
D gene: -

CDR3 protein: CASSRGGSGSTYNEQFF
CDR3 DNA: TGCGCCAGCAGCCGGGGTGGTAGCGGGAGTACCTACAATGAGCAGTTCTTC
J gene: TRBJ2-1
clone size: once
V gene: TRBV5-1
D gene: TRBD2

CDR3 protein: CASSLDTSLYGYTF
CDR3 DNA: TGCGCCAGCAGCTTGGACACCTCTTTATATGGCTACACCTTC
J gene: TRBJ1-2
clone size: -
V gene: TRBV5-1
D gene: -

CDR3 protein: CASSLRSGSGTDTQYF
CDR3 DNA: TGTGCCAGCAGCTTGCGGAGCGGGAGTGGCACAGATACGCAGTATTTT
J gene: TRBJ2-3
clone size: -
V gene: TRBV5-6
D gene: TRBD2

CDR3 protein: CASSLGAQQYF
CDR3 DNA: TGCGCCAGCAGTCTGGGGGCACAGCAGTACTTC
J gene: TRBJ2-7
clone size: few
V gene: TRBV10-2
D gene: -

CDR3 protein: CASTRGVNQPQHF
CDR3 DNA: TGTGCCAGCACCAGGGGGGTAAATCAGCCCCAGCATTTT
J gene: TRBJ1-5
clone size: -
V gene: TRBV28
D gene: TRBD1

CDR3 protein: CAISTAQTGTEETQYF
CDR3 DNA: TGTGCCATCAGTACTGCTCAGACTGGGACAGAAGAGACCCAGTACTTC
J gene: TRBJ2-5
clone size: -
V gene: TRBV10-3
D gene: TRBD1

CDR3 protein: CASSLAPGLAGVIGDTQYF
CDR3 DNA: TGTGCCAGCAGCTTAGCACCGGGACTAGCGGGAGTGATTGGGGATACGCAGTATTTT
J gene: TRBJ2-3
clone size: once
V gene: TRBV7-9
D gene: TRBD2

CDR3 protein: CASSSTGGGETQYF
CDR3 DNA: TGCGCCAGCAGCTCGACAGGGGGAGGGGAGACCCAGTACTTC
J gene: TRBJ2-5
clone size: -
V gene: TRBV5-1
D gene: TRBD1

CDR3 protein: CASSLSGGSYEQYF
CDR3 DNA: TGTGCCAGCAGCTTGAGCGGGGGCTCCTACGAGCAGTACTTC
J gene: TRBJ2-7
clone size: -
V gene: TRBV5-6
D gene: TRBD2

CDR3 protein: CASSYSNGRDNYGYTF
CDR3 DNA: TGTGCCAGCAGTTACTCGAATGGGAGAGATAACTATGGCTACACCTTC
J gene: TRBJ1-2
clone size: -
V gene: TRBV6-5
D gene: -